The T cell receptor (beta chain) described here comes from a study of graft-versus-host responses after intestinal transplantation. Study-wide context: Following induction with anti-thymocyte globulin, all recipients were given tacrolimus and steroids for approximately three years. Findings and caveats of the study: Researchers found peak circulating GvH clone levels linked to early post-transplant HvG declines.

Here immunoSEQ multiplex PCR was the method, and the copy in TCRdb shows in-frame clones only, minus some. The profile shows about 82,000 clones, about 91% of them singletons. This CDR3 is 14 amino acids long. Germline V lookup: CDR1 WNHNN, CDR2 SYGVQD (reference sequence). V was shortened by 10 bases and J by 6 bases, with 18 bases between the two germline ends. A word on this clone: As yet, its antigen is unknown.

The rearrangement uses TRBV10-1 and TRBJ2-2; TRBD2 might be the D (6 bases). The sample here was unstimulated CD4+ T cells sorted from spleen or lymph node cells, taken before transplant. The sequence came from a human donor who was the organ donor for an intestinal transplant. The CDR3 coding sequence is TGCGCCAAAGGGCCGCGGGATACGGCCGGGGAGCTGTTTTTT. The encoded protein is CAKGPRDTAGELFF.